These T cell receptor beta chains were read from a single sample in a study of early T cells in non-severe SARS-CoV-2 infection. TCRdb analysed the 5' RACE reads with MiXCR anew, one entry per CDR3 protein. The sample contains about 58,000 distinct CDR3 sequences, 12% of which appear only once. This specimen consisted of whole blood, obtained at baseline. These receptors came from an adult who was a healthcare worker with PCR-confirmed SARS-CoV-2 infection or an uninfected control (not recorded which). The donor label of this sample is uncertain. Both conserved end residues are part of each CDR3. Each record gives: J gene, V gene, D gene, clone size, CDR3 DNA, CDR3 protein. The D gene is left open where the match is weak. The size field is filled for only some rows; it gives once, few, many or a size class.

>TRBJ1-6|TRBV20-1|.|few
TGCAGTGCTAGAGTCGAGGAAAACTCCTATAATTCACCCCTCCACTTT
CSARVEENSYNSPLHF
>TRBJ2-5|TRBV12-3/TRBV12-4|TRBD2|.
TGTGCCAGCAGCCCGGGAGGTTGGCAAGAGACCCAGTACTTC
CASSPGGWQETQYF
>TRBJ2-3|TRBV11-2|.|few
TGTGCCAGCAGTGGGGATGGCACTAGCACAGATACGCAGTATTTT
CASSGDGTSTDTQYF
>TRBJ1-6|TRBV5-4|TRBD1|.
TGTGCCAGCAGCTCCTGGACAGGGAATTCACCCCTCCACTTT
CASSSWTGNSPLHF
>TRBJ2-5|TRBV7-2|TRBD2|many
TGTGCCAGCAGCTTAGGGACTAGCGGGGGACAGATGACCCAGTACTTC
CASSLGTSGGQMTQYF
>TRBJ1-1|TRBV5-1|.|.
TGCGCCAGCAGCTTGGCCTCAGACATCGCTGAAGCTTTCTTT
CASSLASDIAEAFF
>TRBJ1-6|TRBV7-2|.|few
TGTGCCAGCAGCCGGCCAGGAGACGCCCAGGGATCACCCCTCCACTTT
CASSRPGDAQGSPLHF
>TRBJ1-4|TRBV7-2|.|.
TGTGCCAGCAGCTTATTTCAGGGGGAAAAACTGTTTTTT
CASSLFQGEKLFF
>TRBJ1-1|TRBV5-4|TRBD1|many
TGTGCCAGCAGGGGGGGACAGGGACCGGGCACTGAAGCTTTCTTT
CASRGGQGPGTEAFF
>TRBJ1-6|TRBV12-3/TRBV12-4|.|.
TGTGCCAGCAGTTTTACTCGGGTAGCAAATTCACCCCTCCACTTT
CASSFTRVANSPLHF
>TRBJ1-1|TRBV7-3|.|few
TGTGCCAGCAGCCCAACGACGGCCGTCACTGAAGCTTTCTTT
CASSPTTAVTEAFF
>TRBJ2-2|TRBV5-1|.|.
TGCGCCAGCAGCTATTCTTCGGCTAGCGCACCGAACACCGGGGAGCTGTTTTTT
CASSYSSASAPNTGELFF
>TRBJ2-2|TRBV4-2|.|.
TGTGCCAGCAGCCACTCCTGGACAGACGGGGAGCTGTTTTTT
CASSHSWTDGELFF
>TRBJ2-3|TRBV19|TRBD2|.
TGTGCCAGTAGTATGGGGCTAGCGGGGCCTGATACGCAGTATTTT
CASSMGLAGPDTQYF
>TRBJ1-2|TRBV12-3/TRBV12-4|TRBD1|.
TGTGCCAGCAGTTCGGGAAAGGACAGGGGCTACCCTAACTATGGCTACACCTTC
CASSSGKDRGYPNYGYTF
>TRBJ2-1|TRBV6-2/TRBV6-3|.|many
TGTGCCAGCAGTTCCGGGAGTCGGGAGCAGTTCTTC
CASSSGSREQFF
>TRBJ2-3|TRBV5-4|.|.
TGTGCCAGCAGAGACGTTCTGAGAGATACGCAGTATTTT
CASRDVLRDTQYF
>TRBJ2-2|TRBV24-1|.|.
TGTGCCACCAGACAGTCCGGGGAGCTGTTTTTT
CATRQSGELFF
>TRBJ1-3|TRBV30|.|few
TGTGCCTGGAGTGGGCTCTCTGGAAACACCATATATTTT
CAWSGLSGNTIYF
>TRBJ2-1|TRBV3-1|TRBD2|many
TGTGCCAGCAGCCTCCGACTAGCGGGGGGTACGAGAGATGAGCAGTTCTTC
CASSLRLAGGTRDEQFF
>TRBJ1-5|TRBV20-1|TRBD1|.
TGCAGTGCCAAAACAGGGGTCAATCAGCCCCAGCATTTT
CSAKTGVNQPQHF
>TRBJ1-2|TRBV7-7|TRBD1|many
TGTGCCAGCAGCCTAAGGGGGCTCCAACCTTTTACCTTTTCCTATGGCTACACCTTC
CASSLRGLQPFTFSYGYTF
>TRBJ2-3|TRBV24-1|TRBD2|.
TGTGCCACAACTAGCGGGGGGGCTAATTCAGATACGCAGTATTTT
CATTSGGANSDTQYF
>TRBJ2-1|TRBV9|.|many
TGTGCCAGCAGCGTAGTTAATTCGGGCAATGAGCAGTTCTTC
CASSVVNSGNEQFF
>TRBJ2-3|TRBV12-3/TRBV12-4|TRBD1|many
TGTGCCAGCACCAGACAGGGAGATACGCAGTATTTT
CASTRQGDTQYF
>TRBJ2-3|TRBV6-1|.|many
TGTGCCAGCAGTAGCCAACAGGGCCGCACAGATACGCAGTATTTT
CASSSQQGRTDTQYF